The clone carrying this TCR beta chain has only a few counts. The CDR3 covers 11 residues. Trimming left V 5 bases short and J 6 bases short, with 8 bases between. The data were obtained in a study of early T cells in non-severe SARS-CoV-2 infection. TCRdb called the 5' RACE reads again in MiXCR, with one record for every CDR3 protein. The sample contains about 64,000 distinct CDR3 sequences, over 10% of which appear only once. This chain joins TRBV12-3 or TRBV12-4 and TRBJ2-7; no reliable D call. This sequence was found in an adult who was a healthcare worker with PCR-confirmed SARS-CoV-2 infection or an uninfected control (not recorded which). Sequencing was carried out using whole blood. CDR3 nucleotide sequence: TGTGCCAGCAGTCATTATTTCGAGCAGTACTTC. It translates to CASSHYFEQYF.